One and the same sample provided the 23 T cell receptor beta chains below, sequenced in a study of graft-versus-host responses after intestinal transplantation. Profiled with immunoSEQ multiplex PCR; TCRdb holds only in-frame clones, not every one. The table records about 4,500 clones, about 74% of them present only once. Graft samples were processed, releasing intraepithelial and lamina propria lymphocytes. The sample consisted of ileum tissue, taken around 340 days after intestinal transplantation. Receptors were obtained from a human patient who received an intestinal transplant, so some T cells may come from the graft donor.

This clone was found once. The chain recombines TRBV18 with TRBJ1-1; 8 bases agree with TRBD1. Germline CDR1 reads KGHSH; CDR2 reads LQKENI. Unmatched junction bases numbered 11, after V lost 6 bases and J lost 5 bases. This CDR3 has 15 residues. In DNA form, the CDR3 reads TGTGCCAGCTCCGAACGCAGGGGGCCGGAGACTGAAGCTTTCTTT. It translates to CASSERRGPETEAFF.

The chain carries TRBV6-5 and TRBJ2-7; 7 bases match TRBD2. This CDR3 contains 12 residues. The junction had 4 bases not matched to a gene; V was cut back by 9 bases and J by 2 bases. Germline loops: CDR1 MNHEY, CDR2 SVGAGI. CDR3 protein: CASGGETYEQYF. DNA of the CDR3: TGTGCCAGTGGGGGGGAGACCTACGAGCAGTACTTC.

CDR3 amino acids: CASSYSSQVGNQPQHF. CDR3 nucleotides: TGTGCCAGCAGTTACTCGTCGCAGGTGGGCAATCAGCCCCAGCATTTT. The V call is TRBV6-5, the J call TRBJ1-5; D unresolved. Trimming removed 0 bases at V and 2 bases at J, with 11 bases between. The CDR3 consists of 16 residues. The germline gives CDR1 MNHEY, CDR2 SVGAGI.

This clone has a handful of counts. The rearrangement joins TRBV7-9 to TRBJ2-1, with no clear D. The CDR3 covers 12 residues. Trimming stripped 2 bases from V and 10 bases from J, with 9 bases between. Germline V CDR1 and CDR2: SEHNR, FQNEAQ (reference sequence). The CDR3, as DNA: TGTGCCAGCAGCTTAAGTTACAGCGAGCAGTTCTTC. Its protein product is CASSLSYSEQFF.

V usage is TRBV5-1 and J usage is TRBJ1-1; weak D call: TRBD1 (5 bases). Germline assignment: CDR1 SGHRS and CDR2 YFSETQ. V shed 0 bases and J shed 5 bases, with 11 bases lying between them. The CDR3 is made up of 14 amino acids. The CDR3 reads CASSLGWGGTEAFF. The CDR3 DNA reads as TGCGCCAGCAGCTTGGGATGGGGGGGAACTGAAGCTTTCTTT.

This clone was counted only a few times. This chain uses TRBV5-4 with TRBJ2-1, with TRBD1 matching 9 bases. This CDR3 has 15 amino acids. With 3 bases clipped from V and 3 bases from J, the junction kept 4 bases outside the gene matches. The V gene's germline CDR1 is SGHNT and CDR2 YYREEE (reference sequence). This CDR3 is CASSSRDRVYNEQFF. The CDR3 DNA reads as TGTGCCAGCAGCTCCCGGGACAGGGTCTACAATGAGCAGTTCTTC. The complete variable domain, with remaining parts taken from reference TRBV5-4 and TRBJ2-1, reads ETGVTQSPTHLIKTRGQQVTLRCSSQSGHNTVSWYQQALGQGPQFIFQYYREEENGRGNFPPRFSGLQFPNYSSELNVNALELDDSALYLCASSSRDRVYNEQFFGPGTRLTVL.

This chain links TRBV18 with TRBJ2-7, with 10 bases fitting TRBD2. Trimming cost V 2 bases and J 2 bases; bases outside gene matches: 3. The CDR3 loop spans 15 amino acids. The germline CDR1 and CDR2 sequences are KGHSH and LQKENI. The CDR3 coding sequence is TGTGCCAGCTCACCATCTAGCGGGGGCACCTACGAGCAGTACTTC. It specifies CASSPSSGGTYEQYF. The whole variable domain, filled in from reference TRBV18 and TRBJ2-7, reads NAGVMQNPRHLVRRRGQEARLRCSPMKGHSHVYWYRQLPEEGLKFMVYLQKENIIDESGMPKERFSAEFPKEGPSILRIQQVVRGDSAAYFCASSPSSGGTYEQYFGPGTRLTVT.

The chain carries TRBV5-1 and TRBJ1-6, with 7 bases that match TRBD1. V lost 4 bases and J lost 7; bases outside the gene matches: 8. The CDR3 covers 15 residues. CDR1 is SGHRS and CDR2 is YFSETQ in the germline V gene. CDR3 nucleotide sequence: TGCGCCAGCAGCGGGGGCACAGGGGCCAATTCACCCCTCCACTTT. Its protein product is CASSGGTGANSPLHF.

The rearrangement uses TRBV19 and TRBJ2-7; 7 positions match TRBD1. J lost 0 bases, V lost 5 bases, and 7 bases had no gene match. Germline lookup yields CDR1 LNHDA and CDR2 SQIVND (reference sequence). This CDR3 comprises 15 residues. CDR3 DNA sequence: TGTGCCAGTAGTTGGGACAGTCAGAGCTCCTACGAGCAGTACTTC. Its protein product is CASSWDSQSSYEQYF.

The rearrangement uses TRBV7-2 and TRBJ2-1; 9 bases are shared with TRBD2. Germline V gene sequence: CDR1 SGHTA, CDR2 FQGNSA. Losses at the gene ends were 2 bases for V and 4 bases for J; bases not matched to a gene: 3. This CDR3 contains 15 residues. The CDR3 loop reads CASSLMRGGYNEQFF. The CDR3, as DNA: TGTGCCAGCAGCTTAATGCGGGGGGGGTACAATGAGCAGTTCTTC.

CDR3 sequence (DNA): TGCGCCAGCAGCTTCGGAGTAGGAGAGACCCAGTACTTC. This gives the protein CASSFGVGETQYF. The chain joins TRBV5-1 to TRBJ2-5; D not resolved. The V end lost 2 bases, the J end lost 4 bases, and 9 bases lay between the germline ends. The length of the CDR3 is 13 residues. From germline, CDR1 is SGHRS and CDR2 YFSETQ.

In its sample, this clone was seen once. The chain is built from TRBV11-3 and TRBJ2-1, with 13 bases lining up with TRBD2. The CDR3 spans 16 residues. Per the germline V gene, CDR1 is SGHNT and CDR2 is YENEEA. J gave up 8 bases and V 1 base, and 5 bases lay outside the gene matches. The CDR3 DNA reads TGTGCCAGCAGCTTAGGGACTAGCGGGAGCCCCCATGAGCAGTTCTTC. Translated: CASSLGTSGSPHEQFF.

The CDR3 protein is CSVAYGPEQYF. CDR3 nucleotide sequence: TGCAGCGTTGCCTACGGTCCCGAGCAGTACTTC. The V and J genes are TRBV29-1 and TRBJ2-7; D gene ambiguous. The CDR3 has 11 residues. Germline V lookup: CDR1 SQVTM, CDR2 ANQGSEA. The V end lost 4 bases, the J end lost 6 bases, and 10 bases lay between the germline ends.

The chain uses TRBV28 and TRBJ1-2, with 7 bases fitting TRBD1. The germline V gene has CDR1 MDHEN and CDR2 SYDVKM. This CDR3 has 15 residues. Trimming removed 6 bases from V and 1 base from J; junction bases left unmatched: 8. The CDR3: CASSRDRVNNYGYTF. CDR3 DNA sequence: TGTGCCAGCAGCCGAGACAGGGTAAATAACTATGGCTACACCTTC.

The V gene is TRBV19, the J gene TRBJ2-5, with D unclear. CDR3 size: 13 residues. CDR1 and CDR2 from the germline V gene are LNHDA and SQIVND (reference sequence). The ends were cut back, 2 bases at V and 4 bases at J, with 8 bases in the middle. The CDR3 here is CASSIIPGETQYF. As DNA, the CDR3 is TGTGCCAGTAGTATAATTCCGGGAGAGACCCAGTACTTC. Drawing the rest from reference TRBV19 and TRBJ2-5, the complete variable domain is DGGITQSPKYLFRKEGQNVTLSCEQNLNHDAMYWYRQDPGQGLRLIYYSQIVNDFQKGDIAEGYSVSREKKESFPLTVTSAQKNPTAFYLCASSIIPGETQYFGPGTRLLVL.

The chain carries TRBV7-2 and TRBJ1-6; D call uncertain. The CDR3 has 15 amino acids. V was shortened by 6 bases and J by 6 bases, with 15 bases between the two germline ends. CDR1 and CDR2 from the germline V gene are SGHTA and FQGNSA. CDR3 protein: CASSLEGRPNSPLHF. In DNA form, the CDR3 reads TGTGCCAGCAGTCTGGAGGGCAGACCTAATTCACCCCTCCACTTT.

The chain joins TRBV5-6 to TRBJ1-1, with 7 nucleotides matching TRBD1. Germline V gene sequence: CDR1 SGHDT, CDR2 YYEEEE. The ends lost 1 base at V and 3 bases at J; junction bases unmatched: 12. The CDR3 runs to 17 residues. The CDR3 loop reads CASSLPWSTGRDTEAFF. The CDR3 DNA sequence: TGTGCCAGCAGCTTGCCCTGGTCGACAGGGCGGGACACTGAAGCTTTCTTT. The full variable domain, completed using reference TRBV5-6 and TRBJ1-1, is DAGVTQSPTHLIKTRGQQVTLRCSPKSGHDTVSWYQQALGQGPQFIFQYYEEEERQRGNFPDRFSGHQFPNYSSELNVNALLLGDSALYLCASSLPWSTGRDTEAFFGQGTRLTVV.

This chain connects TRBV29-1 to TRBJ2-3; possibly TRBD2 for D (6 bases). Germline values: CDR1 SQVTM, CDR2 ANQGSEA. Trimming stripped 5 bases from V and 4 bases from J, with 13 bases between. This CDR3 spans 13 amino acids. In DNA, the CDR3 is TGCAGCGTTTTCCACGGGGGTGCAGATACGCAGTATTTT. Translated: CSVFHGGADTQYF.

CDR3 nucleotide sequence: TGTGCCAGCAGCTCAACCGGGACAGCGGGACTAGCGAACCAAGAGACCCAGTACTTC. The encoded protein is CASSSTGTAGLANQETQYF. This sequence joins TRBV9 and TRBJ2-5; 10 nucleotides line up with TRBD2. The CDR3 sequence is 19 residues long. Germline-derived CDR1 and CDR2 are SGDLS and YYNGEE. V dropped 4 bases and J dropped 0; count of bases not matched to a gene: 15.

The chain has TRBV6-1 and TRBJ2-7; perhaps TRBD2 as D (5 bases). This CDR3 is built from 14 residues. The V gene lost 5 bases and the J gene lost 3 bases, with 14 bases spanning the gap. Germline CDR1 is MNHNS and CDR2 is SASEGT. The CDR3, as DNA: TGTGCCAGCAGTACCTCCGGAGGCAGCTACGAGCAGTACTTC. This sequence encodes CASSTSGGSYEQYF.

This chain connects TRBV5-8 to TRBJ2-3, with 10 nucleotides matching TRBD2. The CDR3 contains 15 residues. Germline values: CDR1 SGHTS, CDR2 YDEGEE. V shed 2 bases, J shed 4 bases, and the junction held 4 bases outside the gene matches. CDR3 sequence: CASSFPSGGADTQYF. CDR3 DNA sequence: TGTGCCAGCAGCTTCCCTAGCGGGGGTGCAGATACGCAGTATTTT. The entire variable domain, with the rest obtained from reference TRBV5-8 and TRBJ2-3, is as follows: EAGVTQSPTHLIKTRGQQATLRCSPISGHTSVYWYQQALGLGLQFLLWYDEGEERNRGNFPPRFSGRQFPNYSSELNVNALELEDSALYLCASSFPSGGADTQYFGPGTRLTVL.

By sample fraction, this clone is large (0.1 to 1%). The chain carries TRBV27 and TRBJ1-1; D might be TRBD1 (5 bases). V lost 6 bases to trimming and J lost 7 bases, with 15 bases between them. CDR1 and CDR2 from the germline V gene are MNHEY and SMNVEV (reference sequence). CDR3 length equals 13 residues. The CDR3 protein is CASRFSRGGEAFF. Here the CDR3 DNA reads TGTGCCAGCAGATTCTCGCGGGGCGGTGAAGCTTTCTTT.

This chain uses TRBV2 with TRBJ2-3, with 8 bases aligning to TRBD1. CDR3 length equals 13 residues. Germline V gene lookup returns CDR1 SNHLY and CDR2 FYNNEI. V trimming: 10 bases; J trimming: 4 bases; junction bases outside the gene matches: 7. CDR3 sequence (DNA): TGTGCCAAGAGGACAGGGAGTGCAGATACGCAGTATTTT. It codes for CAKRTGSADTQYF.